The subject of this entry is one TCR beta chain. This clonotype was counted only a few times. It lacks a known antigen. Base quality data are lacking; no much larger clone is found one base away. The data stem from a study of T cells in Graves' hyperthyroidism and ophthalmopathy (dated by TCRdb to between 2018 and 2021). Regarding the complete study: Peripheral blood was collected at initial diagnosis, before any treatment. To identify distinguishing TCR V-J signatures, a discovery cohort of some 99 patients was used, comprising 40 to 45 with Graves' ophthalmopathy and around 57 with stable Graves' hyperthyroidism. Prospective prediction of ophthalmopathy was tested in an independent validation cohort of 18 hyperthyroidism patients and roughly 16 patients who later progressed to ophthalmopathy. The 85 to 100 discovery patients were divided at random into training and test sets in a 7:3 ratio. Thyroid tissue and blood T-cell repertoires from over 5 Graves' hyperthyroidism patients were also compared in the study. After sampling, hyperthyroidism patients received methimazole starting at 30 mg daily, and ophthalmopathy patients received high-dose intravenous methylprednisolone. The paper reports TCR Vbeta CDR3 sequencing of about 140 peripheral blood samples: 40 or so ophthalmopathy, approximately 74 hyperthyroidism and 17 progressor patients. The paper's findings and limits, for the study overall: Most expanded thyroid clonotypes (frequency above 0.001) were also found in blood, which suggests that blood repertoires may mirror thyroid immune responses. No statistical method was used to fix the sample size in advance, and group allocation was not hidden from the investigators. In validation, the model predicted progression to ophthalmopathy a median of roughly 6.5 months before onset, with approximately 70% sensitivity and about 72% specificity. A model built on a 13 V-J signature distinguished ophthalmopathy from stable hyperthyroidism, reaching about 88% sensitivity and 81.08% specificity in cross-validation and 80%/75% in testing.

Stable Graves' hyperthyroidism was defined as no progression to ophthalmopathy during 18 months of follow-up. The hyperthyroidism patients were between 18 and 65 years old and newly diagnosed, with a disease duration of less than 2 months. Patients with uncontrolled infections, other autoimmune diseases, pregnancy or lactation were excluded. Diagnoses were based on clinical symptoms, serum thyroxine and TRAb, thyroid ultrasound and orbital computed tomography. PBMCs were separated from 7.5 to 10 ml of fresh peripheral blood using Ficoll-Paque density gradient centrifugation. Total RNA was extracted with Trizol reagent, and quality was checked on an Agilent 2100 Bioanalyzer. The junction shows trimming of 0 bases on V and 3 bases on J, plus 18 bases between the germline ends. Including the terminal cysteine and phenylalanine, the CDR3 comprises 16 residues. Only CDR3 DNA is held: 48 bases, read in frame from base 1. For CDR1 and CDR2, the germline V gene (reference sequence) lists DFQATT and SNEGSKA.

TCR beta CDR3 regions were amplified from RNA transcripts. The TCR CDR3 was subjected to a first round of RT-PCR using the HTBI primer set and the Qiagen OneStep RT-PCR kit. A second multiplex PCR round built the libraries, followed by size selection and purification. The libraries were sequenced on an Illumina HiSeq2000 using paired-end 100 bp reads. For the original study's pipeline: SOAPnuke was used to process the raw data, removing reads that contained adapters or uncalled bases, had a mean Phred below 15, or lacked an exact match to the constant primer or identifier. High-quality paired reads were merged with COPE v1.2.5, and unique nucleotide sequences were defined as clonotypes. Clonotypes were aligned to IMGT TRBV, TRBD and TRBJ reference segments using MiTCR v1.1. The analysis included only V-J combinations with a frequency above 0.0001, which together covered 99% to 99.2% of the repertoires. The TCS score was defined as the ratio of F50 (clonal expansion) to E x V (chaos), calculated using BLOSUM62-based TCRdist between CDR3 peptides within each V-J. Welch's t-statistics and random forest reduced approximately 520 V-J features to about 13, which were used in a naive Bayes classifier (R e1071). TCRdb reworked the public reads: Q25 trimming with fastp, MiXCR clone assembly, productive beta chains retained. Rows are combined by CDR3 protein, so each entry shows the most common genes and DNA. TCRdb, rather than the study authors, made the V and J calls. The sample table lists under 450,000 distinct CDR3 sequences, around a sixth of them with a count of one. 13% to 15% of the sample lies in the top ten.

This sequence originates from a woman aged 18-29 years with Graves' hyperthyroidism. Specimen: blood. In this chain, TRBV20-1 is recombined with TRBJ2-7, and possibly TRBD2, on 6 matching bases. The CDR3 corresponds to CSARDGGGRADYEQYF. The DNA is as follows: TGCAGTGCTAGAGATGGGGGAGGCAGGGCAGACTACGAGCAGTACTTC.